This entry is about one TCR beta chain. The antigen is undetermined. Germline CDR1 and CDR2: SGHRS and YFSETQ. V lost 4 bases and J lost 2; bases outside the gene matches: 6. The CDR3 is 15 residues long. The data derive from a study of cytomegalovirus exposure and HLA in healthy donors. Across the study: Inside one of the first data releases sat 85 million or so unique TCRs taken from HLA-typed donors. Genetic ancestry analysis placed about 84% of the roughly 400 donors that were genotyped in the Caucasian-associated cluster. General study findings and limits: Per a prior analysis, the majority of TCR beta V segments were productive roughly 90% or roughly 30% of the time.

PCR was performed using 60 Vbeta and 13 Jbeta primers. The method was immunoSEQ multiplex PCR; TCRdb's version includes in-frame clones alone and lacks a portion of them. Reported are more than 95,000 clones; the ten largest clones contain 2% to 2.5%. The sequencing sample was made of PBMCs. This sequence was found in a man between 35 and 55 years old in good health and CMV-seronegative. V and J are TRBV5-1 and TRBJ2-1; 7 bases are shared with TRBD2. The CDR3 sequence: CASSPGTITYNEQFF. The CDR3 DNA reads TGCGCCAGCAGCCCTGGGACTATCACCTACAATGAGCAGTTCTTC.